A selection of T cell receptor beta chains follows, all from one sample in a study of cytomegalovirus exposure and HLA in healthy donors. Assay: immunoSEQ multiplex PCR; the TCRdb copy retains only in-frame clones and omits some. The profile shows about 80,000 clones, over 65% of them singletons. Material: PBMCs. All receptors derive from a middle-aged man in good health and CMV-seronegative. Each CDR3 is given without its conserved first and last residue.

v_call	j_call	cdr3_length	cdr3_aa
TRBV2	TRBJ1-1	11	ASGEGQSTEAF
TRBV7-2	TRBJ2-2	14	ASSTTPGKDTGELF
TRBV27	TRBJ1-2	15	ASSGSGGHGGYYGYT
TRBV5-1	TRBJ2-7	14	ASSKGVRLGISEQY
TRBV2	TRBJ1-2	11	ASSDRGYYGYT
TRBV29-1	TRBJ2-1	10	SVSQGWGEQF
TRBV5-1	TRBJ2-3	11	ASSLGTRDTQY
TRBV2	TRBJ1-6	13	ASVRGSSYNSPLH
TRBV11-2	TRBJ2-7	15	ASSLGPGTSVSYEQY
TRBV29-1	TRBJ2-7	10	SGGGSTYEQY
TRBV6-5	TRBJ1-2	11	ASSYSIREGYT
TRBV6-6	TRBJ1-1	10	ASSGGGTEAF
TRBV2	TRBJ1-3	12	ASTMGLRGDTIY
TRBV2	TRBJ2-1	12	ASSEGLAVNEQF
TRBV5-6	TRBJ1-6	13	ASSLTGGVSSPLH
TRBV28	TRBJ1-4	11	ASSVGGVEKLF
TRBV7-3	TRBJ2-1	14	ASSSAGTSSYNEQF
TRBV10-1	TRBJ1-2	16	ASSEFGDRIDVNYGYT
TRBV9	TRBJ2-3	14	ASSVGSGGAGDTQY
TRBV4-1	TRBJ1-4	15	ASSQVNGRPRDEKLF
TRBV11-2	TRBJ2-3	12	ASSSGSVGQTQY
TRBV11-2	TRBJ2-3	12	ASSWRPKADTQY
TRBV7-2	TRBJ2-3	13	ASSSLAGGLDTQY
TRBV10-3	TRBJ1-2	11	AISESANYGYT
TRBV7-9	TRBJ1-4	13	ASSTSGGTNEKLF
TRBV7-9	TRBJ1-3	12	ASSQGTSGNTIY
TRBV6-1	TRBJ1-2	12	ASSPGQGNYGYT
TRBV30	TRBJ1-5	11	AYQGGGNQPQH
TRBV28	TRBJ2-5	11	ASRLQGRETQY
TRBV7-3	TRBJ2-5	11	ASSFGTEETQY
TRBV7-9	TRBJ1-4	13	SSSLGTGGHEKLF
TRBV7-9	TRBJ2-3	11	SSSKTSGDTQY
TRBV5-6	TRBJ2-3	9	ASSLRDTQY
TRBV4-3	TRBJ2-7	13	ASSQKLASSYEQY
TRBV11-3	TRBJ2-7	13	ASSSRVAGVEEQY
TRBV6-5	TRBJ1-3	12	ASSRGQGRNTIY
TRBV25-1	TRBJ2-7	9	ATAQGAEQY
TRBV6-5	TRBJ2-7	13	ASSDHAGASYEQY
TRBV30	TRBJ2-7	11	AWTPGVGYEQY
TRBV6-1	TRBJ1-2	12	ASSEDLRVGGYT
TRBV7-9	TRBJ1-1	17	ASSPRLVPSGTGITEAF
TRBV6-1	TRBJ1-5	12	ASSPANLNQPQH